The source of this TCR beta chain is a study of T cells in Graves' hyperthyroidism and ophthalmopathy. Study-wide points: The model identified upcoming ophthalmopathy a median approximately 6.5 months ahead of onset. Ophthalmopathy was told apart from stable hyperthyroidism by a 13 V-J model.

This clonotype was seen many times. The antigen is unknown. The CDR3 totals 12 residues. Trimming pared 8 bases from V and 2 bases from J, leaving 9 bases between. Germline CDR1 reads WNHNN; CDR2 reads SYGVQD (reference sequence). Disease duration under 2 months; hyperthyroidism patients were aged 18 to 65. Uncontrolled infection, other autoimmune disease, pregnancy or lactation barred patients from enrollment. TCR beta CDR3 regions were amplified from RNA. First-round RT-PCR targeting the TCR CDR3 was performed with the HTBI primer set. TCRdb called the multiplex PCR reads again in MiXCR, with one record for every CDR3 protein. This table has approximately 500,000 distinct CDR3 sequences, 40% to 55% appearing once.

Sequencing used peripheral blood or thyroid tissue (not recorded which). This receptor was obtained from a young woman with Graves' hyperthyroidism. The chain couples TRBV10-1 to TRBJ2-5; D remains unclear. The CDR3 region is CASERRQETQYF. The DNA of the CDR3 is TGCGCCAGCGAAAGGCGACAAGAGACCCAGTACTTC.